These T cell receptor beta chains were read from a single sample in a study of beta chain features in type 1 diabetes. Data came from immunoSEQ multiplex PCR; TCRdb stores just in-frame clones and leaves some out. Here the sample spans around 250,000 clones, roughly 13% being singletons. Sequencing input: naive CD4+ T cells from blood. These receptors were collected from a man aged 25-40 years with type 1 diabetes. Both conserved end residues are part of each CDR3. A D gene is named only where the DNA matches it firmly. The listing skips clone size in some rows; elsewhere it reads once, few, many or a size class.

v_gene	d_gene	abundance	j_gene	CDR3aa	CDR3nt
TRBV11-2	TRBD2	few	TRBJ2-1	CASSLDWTRGEQFF	TGTGCCAGCAGCTTAGATTGGACTAGAGGTGAGCAGTTCTTC
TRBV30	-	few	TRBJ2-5	CAWSGDSSRETQYF	TGTGCCTGGAGCGGGGACTCCTCGAGGGAGACCCAGTACTTC
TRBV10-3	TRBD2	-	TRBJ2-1	CAISSGINEQFF	TGTGCCATATCTAGCGGGATAAATGAGCAGTTCTTC
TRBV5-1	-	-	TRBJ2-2	CASSLVHSTTGELFF	TGCGCCAGCAGCTTGGTACATTCCACCACCGGGGAGCTGTTTTTT
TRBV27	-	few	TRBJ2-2	CASRTPAFAGGNTGELFF	TGTGCCAGCAGAACTCCTGCGTTTGCGGGCGGGAACACCGGGGAGCTGTTTTTT
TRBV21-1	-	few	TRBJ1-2	CASSARDKAYGYTF	TGTGCCAGCAGCGCCCGGGACAAGGCCTATGGCTACACCTTC
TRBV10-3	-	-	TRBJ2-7	CAISEGLSYEQYF	TGTGCCATCAGTGAGGGACTCTCCTACGAGCAGTACTTC
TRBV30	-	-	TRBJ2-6	CAWTAGANVLTF	TGTGCCTGGACGGCTGGGGCCAACGTCCTGACTTTC
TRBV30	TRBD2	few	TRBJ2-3	CAWRAPGGAPFTDTQYF	TGTGCCTGGAGGGCCCCCGGGGGGGCCCCCTTCACAGATACGCAGTATTTT
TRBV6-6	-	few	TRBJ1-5	CASSYFEDQPQHF	TGTGCCAGCAGTTACTTTGAGGATCAGCCCCAGCATTTT
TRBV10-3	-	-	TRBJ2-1	CAHQVRPGDEQFF	TGTGCCCATCAGGTCCGTCCGGGGGATGAGCAGTTCTTC
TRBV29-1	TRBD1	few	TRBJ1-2	CSALGTGQNRNYGYTF	TGCAGCGCCCTAGGGACAGGGCAGAATCGAAACTATGGCTACACCTTC
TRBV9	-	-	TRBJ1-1	CASSPQPDYTEAFF	TGTGCCAGCAGCCCCCAACCAGACTACACTGAAGCTTTCTTT
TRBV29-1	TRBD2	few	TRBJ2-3	CSVVLAGGGGTDTQYF	TGCAGCGTTGTACTAGCGGGGGGCGGAGGCACAGATACGCAGTATTTT
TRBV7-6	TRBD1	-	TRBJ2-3	CASSRDRVGTDTQYF	TGTGCCAGCAGCCGGGACAGGGTAGGCACAGATACGCAGTATTTT
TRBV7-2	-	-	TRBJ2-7	CASSLGGEGKYEQYF	TGTGCCAGCAGCTTAGGGGGAGAGGGAAAGTACGAGCAGTACTTC
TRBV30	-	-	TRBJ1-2	CAWKAILPPTHGYTF	TGTGCCTGGAAGGCTATTTTGCCCCCGACACATGGCTACACCTTC
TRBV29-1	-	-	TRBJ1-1	CSVERRVDTEAFF	TGCAGCGTTGAACGCAGGGTGGACACTGAAGCTTTCTTT
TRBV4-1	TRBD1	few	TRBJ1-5	CASSPHRGYNQPQHF	TGCGCCAGCAGCCCCCACAGGGGTTACAATCAGCCCCAGCATTTT
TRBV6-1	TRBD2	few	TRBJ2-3	CASVAGGPGDTQYF	TGTGCCAGCGTAGCGGGAGGGCCGGGAGATACGCAGTATTTT
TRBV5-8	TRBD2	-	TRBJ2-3	CASSKTSGAVDTQYF	TGTGCCAGCAGCAAAACTAGCGGGGCTGTGGATACGCAGTATTTT
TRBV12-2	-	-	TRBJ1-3	CASRAQGACGNTIYF	TGTGCAAGTCGCGCACAGGGGGCTTGTGGAAACACCATATATTTT
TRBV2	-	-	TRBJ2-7	CASSATGSALYEQYF	TGTGCCAGCAGTGCAACCGGTAGTGCCCTGTACGAGCAGTACTTC
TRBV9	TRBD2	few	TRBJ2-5	CASSPILAGPEYF	TGTGCCAGCAGCCCAATCCTAGCGGGACCCGAGTACTTC
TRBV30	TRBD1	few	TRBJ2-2	CALSRDSYTGELFF	TGTGCCTTGTCCCGGGACAGCTACACCGGGGAGCTGTTTTTT
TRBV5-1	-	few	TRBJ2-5	CASSFQAETQYF	TGCGCCAGCAGCTTCCAGGCAGAGACCCAGTACTTC